The sequence of this TCR beta chain was determined in a study of blood T cell repertoires in COVID-19. The repertoire was sequenced with immunoSEQ multiplex PCR; TCRdb's copy has only in-frame clones and lacks some. This table holds approximately 300,000 clones, more than 85% found once. J was trimmed by 11 bases and V by 3 bases; bases with no gene match: 12. Germline V lookup: CDR1 MGHRA, CDR2 YSYEKL. This CDR3 has 16 residues. Before being deemed recovered, Cohort 3 donors had two negative PCRs, clearance, or symptom resolution. The genes are TRBV4-1 and TRBJ2-2, with 10 bases fitting TRBD1. The sequence came from a woman aged 25 to 39 who had recovered from COVID-19. The sequencing input was PBMCs or T cells enriched from blood (not recorded which). The CDR3 region is CASSHSPGQGKGELFF. The DNA for the CDR3 is TGCGCCAGCAGCCATAGCCCGGGACAGGGGAAGGGAGAGCTGTTTTTT.